The source of this TCR beta chain is a study of shared clonotypes between healthy human individuals (TCRdb year 2020). For the study in its entirety: The cohort comprised a couple of women and a few men aged 18 to 49 years. The study deeply sequenced blood TCR repertoires of five healthy adults to estimate repertoire size and the extent of clonotype sharing between individuals. Each donor's leukapheresis produced roughly between about 0.85 and 10 billion PBMCs. Different laboratories and diverse techniques were used to prepare libraries and sequence TCR repertoires, to increase sequencing depth and limit assay-specific biases. For each donor, CD4 naive and CD4 memory were each given three plates, CD8 naive was given two plates, and CD8 memory was given one plate.

Using the deep immunoSEQ assay, multiplex PCR amplified TCR CDR3 regions from genomic DNA. Extracted genomic DNA from each cell subset was spread evenly across all wells of several immunoSEQ 96-well plates, with each plate serving as a replicate. For sorted subsets, around 0.2 ug genomic DNA, equal to about 30,000 T cell genomes, was loaded into each replicate PCR. Purified libraries were quantified with a Qubit 3.0 fluorometer, sized on a Bioanalyzer 2100, and re-quantified with the KAPA Library Quantification kit. Every immunoSEQ 96-well plate was sequenced on a dedicated single-read 150-cycle Illumina NextSeq 550 flow cell. The original pipeline was this. Because only junctional sequences without quality scores were contained in the immunoSEQ output, filtering matching that applied to full-length reads could not be performed. To assign V/J genes and CDR3, sequences were annotated using PyIR, a Python wrapper for IgBLAST v1.9, with IMGT germline references. Any read was removed if the V/J assignment was weak (E-value above 1e-6), the CDR3 was missing, or the read contained stop codons, out-of-frame junctions, or ambiguous translated residues. A V3J clonotype was defined by an identical inferred V gene, J gene, and CDR3 amino acid sequence. Percentage overlap between repertoires was computed as shared unique clonotypes divided by the size of the smaller repertoire. Three approaches were used to assess repertoire richness: RTK rarefaction, the Chao1 estimator, and Recon v2.1 estimates of unobserved clonotypes. Generation probabilities for all TCRbeta clonotypes obtained by the gDNA method from four donors were computed using OLGA. This is the immuneACCESS table as TCRdb keeps it, with only in-frame sequences that have V and J called. A part of the clones is gone; compared with another copy, unresolved V genes explain less than half, and the rest is unexplained. V and J calls and clone size follow that table, whereas D and trimming were derived from the DNA. In all, the sample holds some 2 million clones, and about 95% of those were seen once. 0.1% to 0.15% of the sample is in the top ten clones.

Details on this clone: There is no known antigen for this receptor. No qualities accompany the bases; no much larger clone lies one base away.

Counted from cysteine to phenylalanine, this CDR3 has 15 amino acids. Only the CDR3 DNA is retained, 45 bases long and in frame from the first base. The CDR1 and CDR2 encoded by the germline V gene are LGHNA and YSLEER. V and J are trimmed by 4 bases and 1 base, and the gene matches miss 2 bases of the junction. Donors were healthy HIV-negative adults with no recently reported acute infections or vaccinations. Every donor was a Caucasian adult residing in Nashville, Tennessee, USA. CD4+ T cells were enriched by magnetic negative selection, after which naive cells were positively selected on CD45RA and the negative fraction was taken as the memory subset. After blood collection by leukapheresis, PBMCs were isolated using Ficoll-Histopaque density gradient centrifugation and then cryopreserved in the vapor phase of liquid nitrogen. Analytical flow cytometry was used to check the purity and quantity of each magnetically sorted T cell population. Genomic DNA was isolated from each sorted fraction and quantified by UV absorbance on a Nanodrop 2000c.

Points the paper makes about the study in general: When a handful of donors were compared, the shared fraction of clonotypes was about 5% for naive CD4, roughly 3.3% for naive CD8, 2.3% for memory CD4, and 0.35% to 0.4% for memory CD8. Larger estimated clonotype richness was generally found for naive subsets than for memory subsets. Incomplete sequencing was indicated by rarefaction of sorted-subset datasets, despite the large sequencing depth. Pairwise subsampling led to the expectation that sequencing depth would affect the degree of clonotype sharing among donors. Only blood was sampled, and tissue TCR repertoires likely differ from those in blood. Compared with non-shared clonotypes, clonotypes shared by all four sorted-subset donors had higher generation probabilities. The small number of donors limited the genetic and exposure-history diversity represented.

The chain is encoded by TRBV4-3 joined to TRBJ2-4, and 9 bases in between align with TRBD1. Sequenced input: naive CD4+ T cells sorted from blood. Per the publication, the cell subset or site label means: CD45RA+ positively selected. This TCR came from a young man in good health. The sequenced DNA: TGCGCCAGCAGCCGGGACAGGGCGGCCAAAAACATTCAGTACTTC. This gives the protein CASSRDRAAKNIQYF.